Described below is a single TCR beta chain sequence and its context. These data are taken from a study of blood T cell repertoires in COVID-19. Study in general: Samples representing acute and convalescent COVID-19 were sourced from the United States, Italy and Spain. T cells, B-cell-depleted T cells, or PBMCs provided the cDNA or gDNA that served as material.

Germline CDR1 reads GTSNPN; CDR2 reads SVGIG (reference sequence). V was pared by 3 bases and J by 2 bases, with 8 bases of the junction left unmatched. This CDR3 contains 17 residues. Authors' data handling: Using reference gene primer amplification, nucleated cell counts were estimated. TCRdb's copy holds only in-frame clones and misses some; the assay was immunoSEQ multiplex PCR. The V and J calls and clone size are taken from that table; D and trimming were inferred from the DNA. The repertoire holds 110,000 or so clones, with roughly nine tenths as singletons. This chain uses TRBV30 with TRBJ2-5, with 14 nucleotides matching TRBD2. Sequencing was performed on peripheral blood. The TCR was taken from a human donor in a cohort sampled during active COVID-19. As DNA, the CDR3 is TGTGCCTGGAGCGGTTCTCGGACTAGCGGGGGGCAAGAGACCCAGTACTTC. Amino acid sequence: CAWSGSRTSGGQETQYF.